These 14 T cell receptor beta chains were all obtained from the same sample, sequenced in a study of cytomegalovirus exposure and HLA in healthy donors. Vbeta (60) and Jbeta (13) primers were used in the PCR. Profiling relied on immunoSEQ multiplex PCR, and the TCRdb table lists in-frame clones only, not all of them. This table has more than 120,000 clones, 82% appearing once. The sequencing input was PBMCs. These receptor sequences come from a male donor in good health and CMV-seronegative.

The chain carries TRBV15 and TRBJ2-5; D possibly corresponds to TRBD2 (6 bases). The V and J ends lost 2 bases and 3 bases respectively, with 10 bases between them. The CDR3 extends over 14 amino acids. Germline V CDR1 and CDR2: LNHNV, YYDKDF (reference sequence). The CDR3 nucleotides read TGTGCCACCAGCAGACTGACTAGTGAAGAGACCCAGTACTTC. Translating gives CATSRLTSEETQYF.

This clone was detected only a few times. This chain connects TRBV6-6 to TRBJ2-2; perhaps TRBD1 as D (6 bases). This CDR3 is built from 13 residues. Germline V gene data show CDR1 as MNHNY and CDR2 as SVGAGI (reference sequence). Trimming took 6 bases from V and 3 from J, leaving 8 bases between them. The CDR3 DNA sequence: TGTGCCAGCAGGACAGGATACACCGGGGAGCTGTTTTTT. This translates into CASRTGYTGELFF.

The rearrangement links TRBV27 to TRBJ2-6, with TRBD1 as a possible D gene (6 bases). V lost 5 bases to trimming and J lost 0 bases, with 20 bases between them. There are 19 residues in the CDR3. CDR1 and CDR2 from the germline V gene are MNHEY and SMNVEV (reference sequence). In nucleotides, the CDR3 is TGTGCCAGCAGTCGAAGGGCCAACAGGGCAGGCTCTGGGGCCAACGTCCTGACTTTC. Protein sequence: CASSRRANRAGSGANVLTF.

Concerning this clone itself: At the DNA level, this CDR3 is encoded by other sequences in the same sample as well. The rearrangement joins TRBV11-2 to TRBJ2-1, with D possibly being TRBD2 (6 bases). The germline V and J ends were trimmed by 3 bases and 3 bases, with 12 bases remaining between them. The CDR3 contains 15 residues. Germline CDR1 is SGHAT and CDR2 is FQNNGV. The CDR3 nucleotides are TGTGCCAGCAGCTTGACGGGAGACTACTACAATGAGCAGTTCTTC. Translated: CASSLTGDYYNEQFF.

The chain recombines TRBV4-3 with TRBJ2-7; tentatively, D is TRBD2 (5 bases). Trimming removed 6 bases at V and 5 bases at J, with 23 bases between. This CDR3 is 16 amino acids long. The germline V gene encodes CDR1 LGHNA and CDR2 YSLEER. CDR3 nucleotides: TGCGCCAGCAGTAAGTCCGGGTGGTCCCCGGAGGACGAGCAGTACTTC. This translates into CASSKSGWSPEDEQYF.

This sequence joins TRBV5-4 and TRBJ2-1, with D possibly matching TRBD1 (6 bases). Germline V lookup: CDR1 SGHNT, CDR2 YYREEE (reference sequence). With 4 bases removed from V and 8 bases from J, the gap between germline ends came to 19 bases. The CDR3 contains 15 residues. For the CDR3, the DNA is TGTGCCAGCAGCGCCAGGGGTTCTTCGGTTTATGAGCAGTTCTTC. Protein product: CASSARGSSVYEQFF.

The chain employs TRBV28 and TRBJ1-5; D call uncertain. Per germline, CDR1 MDHEN and CDR2 SYDVKM. This CDR3 region has 12 residues. Trimming removed 5 bases at V and 7 bases at J, with 9 bases between. The CDR3 loop is CASSQESQPQHF. CDR3 DNA sequence: TGTGCCAGCAGTCAGGAAAGCCAGCCCCAGCATTTT. Based on the CDR3 plus reference TRBV28 and TRBJ1-5, the full variable domain is DVKVTQSSRYLVKRTGEKVFLECVQDMDHENMFWYRQDPGLGLRLIYFSYDVKMKEKGDIPEGYSVSREKKERFSLILESASTNQTSMYLCASSQESQPQHFGDGTRLSIL.

The chain joins TRBV28 to TRBJ2-7; D is possibly TRBD2 (7 bases). The CDR3 is 18 residues long. The germline V gene encodes CDR1 MDHEN and CDR2 SYDVKM. Trimming stripped 6 bases from V and 3 bases from J, with 27 bases between. The CDR3 nucleotides are TGTGCCAGCAGATATCCGCGGGGGACACCAAATGGGGACTACGAGCAGTACTTC. Amino acid sequence: CASRYPRGTPNGDYEQYF.

About this clone: Here the CDR3 omits its conserved ending phenylalanine or tryptophan, so a read error is the likely source. Because the CDR3's place on the DNA is in doubt, the DNA is left out and the CDR3 is given as listed by TCRdb. The chain carries TRBV7-2 and TRBJ1-2; no check of the table's D call, TRBD1, against the DNA was made. The CDR3 extends over 13 residues, inclusive of both ends. Per the germline V gene, CDR1 is SGHTA and CDR2 is FQGNSA. CDR3 sequence: CASSQNPRGPVRL.

The rearrangement joins TRBV5-1 to TRBJ1-4; weak D call: TRBD1 (6 bases). The ends were cut back, 4 bases at V and 7 bases at J, with 11 bases in the middle. This CDR3 has 13 residues. From germline, CDR1 is SGHRS and CDR2 YFSETQ. The CDR3 protein is CASSPPGAEKLFF. The DNA of the CDR3 is TGCGCCAGCAGCCCCCCAGGGGCTGAAAAACTGTTTTTT.

The J gene is TRBJ2-1, the V gene TRBV28; 9 bases fit TRBD2. CDR1 is MDHEN, CDR2 SYDVKM, per germline. J was trimmed by 7 bases and V by 11 bases; bases with no gene match: 9. There are 13 residues in the CDR3. CDR3 sequence reads: CASTLAGRNEQFF. The CDR3 DNA follows: TGTGCCTCCACACTAGCGGGTCGGAATGAGCAGTTCTTC.

As regards this clone: The germline gene is not matched at one end of the junction; a read error may be the cause. The sample contains more than one DNA sequence encoding this CDR3. This chain connects TRBV5-4 to TRBJ2-5; 8 nucleotides match TRBD1. CDR3 length: 15 amino acids. CDR1 SGHNT and CDR2 YYREEE come from the germline V gene (reference sequence). The DNA of the CDR3 is TGCGCCAGCAGCTTGGTCCAGGGGGCTAGGGAGACCCAGTACTTC. Translated, it gives CASSLVQGARETQYF.

The V and J genes are TRBV11-2 and TRBJ2-7; D not resolved. The V end lost 7 bases, the J end lost 1 base, and 11 bases lay between the germline ends. This CDR3 has 13 residues. Germline V lookup: CDR1 SGHAT, CDR2 FQNNGV. This CDR3 reads CASTYDISYEQYF. CDR3 DNA: TGTGCCAGCACCTATGACATATCCTACGAGCAGTACTTC.

V usage is TRBV6-1 and J usage is TRBJ2-5, with 9 bases that match TRBD1. Germline trimming cut 2 bases from V and 5 bases from J; bases unmatched to any gene: 12. This CDR3 has 17 residues. CDR1 is MNHNS and CDR2 is SASEGT in the germline V gene. CDR3 in DNA: TGTGCCAGCAGTGAATTGCGGGACAGGGTCTCGGTGGAGACCCAGTACTTC. Protein sequence: CASSELRDRVSVETQYF.